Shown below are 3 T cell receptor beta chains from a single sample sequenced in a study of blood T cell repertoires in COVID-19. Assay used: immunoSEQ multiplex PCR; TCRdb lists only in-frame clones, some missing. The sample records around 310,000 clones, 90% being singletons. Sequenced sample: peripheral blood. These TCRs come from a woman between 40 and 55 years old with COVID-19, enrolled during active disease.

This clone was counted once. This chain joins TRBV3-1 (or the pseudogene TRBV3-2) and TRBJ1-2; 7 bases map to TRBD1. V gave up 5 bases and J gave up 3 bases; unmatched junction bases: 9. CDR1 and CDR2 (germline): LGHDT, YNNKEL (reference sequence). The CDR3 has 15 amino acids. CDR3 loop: CASSYVPGTDYGYTF. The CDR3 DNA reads TGTGCCAGCAGCTACGTACCAGGGACAGACTATGGCTACACCTTC.

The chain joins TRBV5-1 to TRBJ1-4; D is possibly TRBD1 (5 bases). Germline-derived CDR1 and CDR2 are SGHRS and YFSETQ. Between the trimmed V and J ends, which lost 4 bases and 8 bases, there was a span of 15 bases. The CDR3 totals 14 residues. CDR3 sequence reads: CASSIQGGGEKLFF. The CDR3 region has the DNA TGCGCCAGCAGCATTCAGGGAGGTGGGGAAAAACTGTTTTTT.

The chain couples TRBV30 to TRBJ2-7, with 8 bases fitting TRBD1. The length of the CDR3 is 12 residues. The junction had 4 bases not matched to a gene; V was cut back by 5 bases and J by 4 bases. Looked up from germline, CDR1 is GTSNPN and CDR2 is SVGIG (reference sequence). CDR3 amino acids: CAWGQGHYEQYF. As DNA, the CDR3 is TGTGCCTGGGGACAGGGCCATTACGAGCAGTACTTC.